The 9 T cell receptor beta chains presented below share a single source sample, sequenced in a study of early T cells in non-severe SARS-CoV-2 infection (dated by TCRdb to the early 2020s). The library was made by 5' RACE. Sequencer: NextSeq 500. TCRdb reran the public reads through fastp at Q25 and MiXCR, keeping productive beta chains. Each entry merges the rows of one CDR3 protein and shows their most common DNA and genes. A total of 50,000 to 70,000 distinct CDR3 sequences appear in this sample, 9.5% to 15% of them only once. Of the sample, around 1.4% is held by the ten largest clones. Source material: whole blood. The origin of the receptors is an adult who was a healthcare worker with PCR-confirmed SARS-CoV-2 infection or an uninfected control (not recorded which).

This clonotype turned up a few times. The chain links TRBV20-1 to TRBJ1-5; D may be TRBD1 (5 bases). Trimming stripped 0 bases from V and 7 bases from J, with 13 bases between. Germline assignment: CDR1 DFQATT and CDR2 SNEGSKA (reference sequence). The CDR3 is made up of 14 amino acids. The CDR3 DNA follows: TGCAGTGCTAGAGATGGGGACGTTTACCAGCCCCAGCATTTT. Translation: CSARDGDVYQPQHF.

The rearrangement joins TRBV4-1 to TRBJ2-1, with 16 bases matching TRBD2. CDR3 length equals 17 residues. Per germline, CDR1 MGHRA and CDR2 YSYEKL. With 1 base clipped from V and 7 bases from J, the junction kept 4 bases outside the gene matches. CDR3 residues: CASSQVLGLAGGNEQFF. CDR3 DNA sequence: TGCGCCAGCAGCCAAGTCTTGGGACTAGCGGGGGGGAATGAGCAGTTCTTC.

This clonotype appeared a few times. The chain carries TRBV5-4 and TRBJ2-1, with 7 bases lining up with TRBD1. Trimming at V came to 2 bases and at J to 4 bases, leaving 12 bases not matched to a gene. In germline, CDR1 is SGHNT, CDR2 YYREEE (reference sequence). The CDR3 is 17 amino acids. The CDR3 reads CASSFTTGPVWYNEQFF. CDR3 in DNA: TGTGCCAGCAGCTTCACGACAGGGCCCGTCTGGTACAATGAGCAGTTCTTC.

There are a few counts of this clonotype. The chain couples TRBV20-1 to TRBJ2-3, with D unresolved. V lost 2 bases to trimming and J lost 2 bases, with 5 bases between them. Per the germline V gene, CDR1 is DFQATT and CDR2 is SNEGSKA (reference sequence). This CDR3 is 12 amino acids long. CDR3 loop: CSARLVTDTQYF. The CDR3 bases are TGCAGTGCTAGACTCGTCACAGATACGCAGTATTTT.

This chain joins TRBV5-4 and TRBJ2-3; tentatively, D is TRBD2 (7 bases). Germline CDR1 reads SGHNT; CDR2 reads YYREEE (reference sequence). This CDR3 has 15 residues. With 2 bases removed from V and 3 bases from J, the gap between germline ends came to 13 bases. For the CDR3, the DNA is TGTGCCAGCAGCTTCGGGGGGCCGGGGACAGATACGCAGTATTTT. Protein product: CASSFGGPGTDTQYF.

This clonotype was detected many times. The rearrangement joins TRBV10-3 to TRBJ1-2; 9 bases align to TRBD1. In germline, CDR1 is ENHRY, CDR2 SYGVKD. The V gene end was trimmed by 0 bases and the J gene end by 4 bases; junction bases not matched to a gene: 9. The CDR3 sequence is 17 residues long. The chain's CDR3 is CAISESYRGLAVYGYTF. CDR3 DNA sequence: TGTGCCATCAGTGAGTCTTACAGGGGGCTCGCGGTCTATGGCTACACCTTC.

This clonotype appeared once. V is TRBV6-4 and J is TRBJ1-2, with D unresolved. The length of the CDR3 is 15 residues. V shed 0 bases and J shed 8 bases, with 16 bases lying between them. CDR1 is MRHNA, CDR2 SNTAGT, per germline. For the CDR3, the DNA is TGTGCCAGCAGTGACTCGAGTGGGGATGGGTCGGGCTACACCTTC. Protein: CASSDSSGDGSGYTF.

The chain uses TRBV12-3 or TRBV12-4 and TRBJ2-6, with D possibly being TRBD2 (6 bases). The CDR3 loop spans 13 amino acids. V shed 3 bases and J shed 8 bases, with 8 bases lying between them. The CDR3 DNA reads as TGTGCCAGCAGTTTTCGGGGGTCCAACGTCCTGACTTTC. Encoded protein: CASSFRGSNVLTF.

This clonotype showed up many times. The chain employs TRBV10-2 and TRBJ2-7, with D hard to call. Trimming shortened V by 4 bases and J by 2 bases, and 6 bases separated the two germline ends. Looked up from germline, CDR1 is WSHSY and CDR2 is SAAADI. This CDR3 has 12 residues. The CDR3 here is CASSVAAYEQYF. In nucleotides, the CDR3 is TGCGCCAGCAGTGTGGCGGCCTACGAGCAGTACTTC.